These T cell receptor beta chains were read from a single sample in a study of shared clonotypes between healthy human individuals. Repertoires were generated with immunoSEQ multiplex PCR, while TCRdb's copy carries only in-frame clones and drops some. The table records about 2.1 million clones, roughly 91% of them present only once. Material for sequencing was naive CD8+ T cells from PBMCs. The receptors stem from a man aged 18 to 35 in good health. Some clones in this sample may be carry-over from other donors' samples. CDR3s include the opening cysteine and the closing phenylalanine or tryptophan.

v_call	j_call	cdr3_aa
TRBV29-1	TRBJ1-2	CSAAPAGASYGYTF
TRBV21-1	TRBJ2-1	CASSKVGGVETSGYNEQFF
TRBV28	TRBJ2-7	CASSLSGTGYEQYF
TRBV13	TRBJ2-1	CASSSGGRSSYNEQFF
TRBV29-1	TRBJ2-1	CSVPRTNNEQFF
TRBV14	TRBJ2-7	CASSNRVYEQYF
TRBV5-4	TRBJ2-1	CASSTDRVGDNEQFF
TRBV13	TRBJ2-5	CASSPRLAGGPGETQYF
TRBV9	TRBJ2-3	CASSVYVGGGADTQYF
TRBV27	TRBJ1-2	CASRQREWGTGGFSDGYTF
TRBV19	TRBJ2-1	CASSTDGVPHNEQFF
TRBV27	TRBJ1-1	CASSILGGLYTEAFF
TRBV6-5	TRBJ2-5	CASSYLGGQETQYF
TRBV5-6	TRBJ2-7	CASSFGHSYEQYF
TRBV7-9	TRBJ2-1	CASSTISAGGLSNEQFF
TRBV9	TRBJ2-1	CASSPPGASGRTIYNEQFF
TRBV9	TRBJ2-5	CASSARLAGIMGSQETQYF
TRBV5-1	TRBJ2-1	CASSFGGLAGVAYNEQFF
TRBV28	TRBJ2-3	CASSWILVGLGTDTQYF
TRBV7-8	TRBJ1-2	CASSRDVLNYGYTF
TRBV19	TRBJ2-1	CASSLGLFSYNEQFF
TRBV7-7	TRBJ2-3	CASSFDFEDTQYF
TRBV6-6	TRBJ2-5	CASSNLQGVNQETQYF
TRBV5-1	TRBJ1-1	CATGTGTNTEAFF
TRBV12-5	TRBJ2-2	CASGLVGTHPAQELFF
TRBV11-2	TRBJ1-1	CASRWTGAMNTEAFF